The rows below give T cell receptor beta chains drawn from one sample of a study of T cell repertoires in aging, cancer and after chemotherapy. Via MiXCR, TCRdb re-called the multiplex PCR reads, giving one row per CDR3 protein. The profile shows around 830 distinct CDR3 sequences, roughly a third of them singletons. The sequenced material came from blood. The receptors were gathered from a human donor with a solid tumor. Each CDR3 is given with its conserved first and last residue. The D gene is left open where the match is weak. The size of a clone is reported for some rows only, either as once, few or many, or as a class for expanded clones.

J: TRBJ2-3
V: TRBV28
D: .
size: .
CDR3: CASVSSVTQYF
DNA: TGTGCCAGTGTGTCGTCGGTTACGCAGTATTTT

J: TRBJ2-3
V: TRBV7-2
D: .
size: .
CDR3: CASSPNRDPDTQYF
DNA: TGTGCCAGCAGCCCAAACAGGGATCCGGATACGCAGTATTTT

J: TRBJ1-4
V: TRBV4-3
D: TRBD1
size: few
CDR3: CASSQDFPGQFNEKLFF
DNA: TGCGCCAGCAGCCAAGATTTCCCGGGACAGTTTAATGAAAAACTGTTTTTT

J: TRBJ1-5
V: TRBV15
D: .
size: .
CDR3: CATSRGSVSNQPQHF
DNA: TGTGCCACCAGCAGAGGATCAGTCAGCAATCAGCCCCAGCATTTT

J: TRBJ2-7
V: TRBV11-2
D: TRBD2
size: large
CDR3: CASSLGAGRVEQYF
DNA: TGTGCCAGCAGCTTAGGTGCAGGGAGGGTGGAGCAGTACTTC

J: TRBJ2-3
V: TRBV29-1
D: .
size: .
CDR3: CSVPTPSSTDTQYF
DNA: TGCAGCGTTCCGACCCCAAGTAGCACAGATACGCAGTATTTT

J: TRBJ2-1
V: TRBV7-9
D: .
size: .
CDR3: CASSLEQTKYNEQFF
DNA: TGTGCCAGCAGCTTAGAACAGACAAAGTACAATGAGCAGTTCTTC

J: TRBJ2-4
V: TRBV6-2/TRBV6-3
D: .
size: .
CDR3: CASGTSEMENIQYF
DNA: TGTGCCAGCGGGACATCGGAGATGGAAAACATTCAGTACTTC

J: TRBJ1-6
V: TRBV20-1
D: .
size: few
CDR3: CSAGGGVGNSPLHF
DNA: TGCAGTGCGGGGGGGGGGGTCGGTAATTCACCCCTCCACTTT

J: TRBJ2-1
V: TRBV20-1
D: TRBD2
size: .
CDR3: CSASTSGAYNEQFF
DNA: TGCAGTGCTAGCACTAGCGGGGCCTACAATGAGCAGTTCTTC

J: TRBJ2-7
V: TRBV11-2
D: .
size: .
CDR3: CASSQAGSQFYEQYF
DNA: TGTGCCAGCAGCCAGGCCGGGTCTCAGTTCTACGAGCAGTACTTC

J: TRBJ2-3
V: TRBV4-1
D: .
size: few
CDR3: CASSQEAGPQYF
DNA: TGCGCCAGCAGCCAAGAGGCCGGGCCGCAGTATTTT

J: TRBJ2-5
V: TRBV27
D: .
size: few
CDR3: CASSPSRAGGETQYF
DNA: TGTGCCAGCAGCCCATCGCGGGCAGGCGGAGAGACCCAGTACTTC

J: TRBJ2-7
V: TRBV7-2
D: .
size: few
CDR3: CASSLRRGRSYEQYF
DNA: TGTGCCAGCAGCTTAAGAAGGGGCAGGTCCTACGAGCAGTACTTC

J: TRBJ2-7
V: TRBV27
D: TRBD1
size: .
CDR3: CVSSDGTGGYEQYF
DNA: TGTGTCAGCAGTGACGGGACAGGGGGCTACGAGCAGTACTTC

J: TRBJ2-3
V: TRBV6-5
D: .
size: .
CDR3: CASCPRERLGADTQYF
DNA: TGTGCCTCGTGCCCCCGGGAGCGGTTAGGGGCAGATACGCAGTATTTT

J: TRBJ2-3
V: TRBV7-9
D: TRBD2
size: .
CDR3: CASSLGLEVDTQYF
DNA: TGTGCCAGCAGCTTGGGACTAGAGGTGGATACGCAGTATTTT

J: TRBJ1-1
V: TRBV7-3
D: .
size: few
CDR3: CASSFGPNTEAFF
DNA: TGTGCCAGCAGCTTCGGACCCAACACTGAAGCTTTCTTT

J: TRBJ2-3
V: TRBV27
D: .
size: once
CDR3: CASQEATGSPTRTQYF
DNA: TGTGCCAGCCAAGAGGCGACAGGTTCTCCAACACGTACGCAGTATTTT

J: TRBJ2-4
V: TRBV28
D: TRBD1
size: .
CDR3: CASSPLRDRSKNIQYF
DNA: TGTGCCAGCAGCCCCCTCCGGGACAGGTCCAAAAACATTCAGTACTTC

J: TRBJ1-2
V: TRBV18
D: .
size: .
CDR3: CASSPPWAGHRDYGYTF
DNA: TGTGCCAGCTCACCACCGTGGGCAGGCCACAGGGACTATGGCTACACCTTC

J: TRBJ2-1
V: TRBV6-2/TRBV6-3
D: TRBD1
size: .
CDR3: CASRSRQGLLTDEQFF
DNA: TGTGCCAGCAGGTCCCGACAGGGGCTGTTGACCGATGAGCAGTTCTTC

J: TRBJ1-6
V: TRBV27
D: .
size: large
CDR3: CASLPLAGTGNSPLHF
DNA: TGTGCCAGCCTCCCTCTGGCCGGGACGGGAAATTCACCCCTCCACTTT

J: TRBJ2-7
V: TRBV7-9
D: .
size: .
CDR3: CASCLETYEQYF
DNA: TGTGCCAGCTGCTTAGAGACTTACGAGCAGTACTTC

J: TRBJ1-2
V: TRBV18
D: .
size: large
CDR3: CASSPPMVANYGYTF
DNA: TGTGCCAGCTCACCACCGATGGTAGCTAACTATGGCTACACCTTC

J: TRBJ2-7
V: TRBV20-1
D: TRBD2
size: .
CDR3: CSARGRTSDSYEQYF
DNA: TGCAGTGCTAGAGGTCGTACTAGCGACTCCTACGAGCAGTACTTC

J: TRBJ2-7
V: TRBV19
D: .
size: large
CDR3: CASSIRAAVEQYF
DNA: TGTGCCAGTAGTATAAGGGCTGCAGTGGAGCAGTACTTC